This T cell receptor beta chain was captured by sequencing in a study of T cell clonality in common variable immunodeficiency. The protocol was immunoSEQ multiplex PCR, while the TCRdb copy is restricted to in-frame clones and leaves out a portion. The data show over 30,000 clones, with none appearing a single time. For this clone: Its antigen is still unknown. The read halts 3 residues ahead of the CDR3 end, with the missing end drawn from the germline J gene.

The CDR3 consists of 16 residues. In germline, CDR1 is KGHSH, CDR2 LQKENI. J gave up 6 bases and V 3 bases, and 14 bases lay outside the gene matches. Each donor provided about 5 to 8 ml of heparinized whole blood. Study findings and constraints: TCRbeta clonality was increased in CVID versus healthy controls. Reportedly, TCR beta sequences from common variable immunodeficiency showed fewer deletions and N-nucleotide insertions. Authors noted CVID clonality's cause needs subpopulation repertoire sequencing.

The chain employs TRBV18 and TRBJ2-7; 7 bases line up with TRBD1. This clonotype was sampled from a human donor with common variable immunodeficiency. The specimen sequenced was peripheral blood mononuclear cells. The chain's CDR3 is CASSPLESTGTVEQYF. The sequenced part of the CDR3 DNA is TGTGCCAGCTCACCCTTAGAATCGACAGGGACGGTCGAG.